This paragraph reports one T cell receptor beta chain. Its antigen is undetermined. The data were taken from a study of T cell repertoires in cytomegalovirus infection. Study-wide background: Public TCR beta signatures were indicative of both CMV infection and a matching HLA type.

The CDR3 is 13 residues long. CDR1 MNHNS and CDR2 SASEGT come from the germline V gene. V lost 5 bases and J lost 2, with 10 bases in between. TCRdb re-derived calls from the reads in MiXCR, one entry per CDR3 protein. The sample carries roughly 730,000 distinct CDR3 sequences, around a third recorded once. The sample here was cultured PBMCs, taken from culture after CMV antigen stimulation. The rearrangement joins TRBV6-1 to TRBJ2-7; D unresolved. This receptor was obtained from a human donor in good health (CMV status not recorded). Some clones in this sample may be carry-over from other donors' samples. This CDR3 reads CASSNSVAYEQYF. The CDR3, as DNA: TGTGCCAGCAGTAACAGTGTAGCCTACGAGCAGTACTTC.